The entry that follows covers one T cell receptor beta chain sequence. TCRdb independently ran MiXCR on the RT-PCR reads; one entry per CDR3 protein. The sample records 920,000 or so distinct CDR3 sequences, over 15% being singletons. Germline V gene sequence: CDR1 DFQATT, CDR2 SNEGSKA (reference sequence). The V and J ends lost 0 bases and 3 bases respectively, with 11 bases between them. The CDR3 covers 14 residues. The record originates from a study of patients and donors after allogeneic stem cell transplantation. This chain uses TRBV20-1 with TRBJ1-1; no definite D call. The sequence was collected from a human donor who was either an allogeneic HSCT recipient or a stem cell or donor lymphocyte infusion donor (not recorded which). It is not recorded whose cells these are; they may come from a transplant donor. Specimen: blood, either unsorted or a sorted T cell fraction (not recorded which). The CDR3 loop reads CSARDSRSYTEAFF. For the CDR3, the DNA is TGCAGTGCTAGAGATTCTCGCAGTTACACTGAAGCTTTCTTT.